This is a list of T cell receptor beta chains from one sample in a study of blood T cells in healthy people across ages. TCRdb fed the 5' RACE reads into MiXCR, producing one record per CDR3 protein. The sample yields 1,300,000 or so distinct CDR3 sequences, approximately 59% seen once. Sequenced input: blood. The receptors here all came from a man aged 18-30 years in good health. Both conserved end residues are part of each CDR3. The D gene is left open where the match is weak. Clone size is not always given. Where it is, it says once, few, many or a class for expanded clones.

J gene	clone size	D gene	V gene	CDR3 protein	CDR3 DNA
TRBJ1-2	few	.	TRBV4-1	CASSPFKTGGYGYTF	TGCGCCAGCAGCCCTTTTAAGACAGGCGGCTATGGCTACACCTTC
TRBJ2-7	few	.	TRBV6-6	CASSYLGTGDYEQYF	TGTGCCAGCAGTTACCTCGGTACGGGAGACTACGAGCAGTACTTT
TRBJ2-5	.	.	TRBV5-6	CASSFIRPDHNEQYF	TGTGCCAGCAGCTTTATTAGGCCAGACCACAATGAGCAGTACTTC
TRBJ2-3	few	TRBD2	TRBV11-2	CASTGGERPDTQYF	TGTGCCAGCACGGGGGGGGAGAGACCCGATACGCAGTATTTT
TRBJ2-7	.	.	TRBV2	CASRSGPSYEQYF	TGTGCCAGCAGAAGCGGGCCAAGCTACGAGCAGTACTTC
TRBJ2-5	.	.	TRBV5-1	CASSLEGVPQETQYF	TGCGCCAGCAGCTTGGAGGGAGTCCCCCAAGAGACCCAGTACTTC
TRBJ1-2	.	TRBD1	TRBV5-5	CASRRQGPIYGYTF	TGTGCCAGCAGACGACAGGGCCCCATTTATGGCTACACCTTC
TRBJ2-7	.	.	TRBV6-5	CASSYRSSSEQYF	TGTGCCAGCAGTTATAGGAGTTCGAGCGAGCAGTACTTC
TRBJ2-3	.	.	TRBV19	CASATGTVADTQYF	TGTGCCAGCGCCACCGGGACTGTAGCAGATACGCAGTATTTT
TRBJ2-3	.	.	TRBV11-2	CASSSGPFTTDTQYF	TGTGCCAGCAGCTCGGGACCCTTCACCACAGATACGCAGTATTTT
TRBJ1-4	.	.	TRBV27	CASSFTGPNEKLFF	TGTGCCAGCAGTTTTACAGGGCCTAATGAAAAACTGTTTTTT
TRBJ1-6	few	.	TRBV19	CASRLRETDNSPLHF	TGTGCCAGTAGGCTGAGGGAGACCGACAATTCACCCCTCCACTTT
TRBJ2-5	.	TRBD1	TRBV11-2	CASSLVRWGQGQETQYF	TGTGCCAGCAGCTTAGTCCGTTGGGGACAGGGGCAAGAGACCCAGTACTTC
TRBJ2-7	once	.	TRBV11-2	CASSLPLRLRHEQYF	TGTGCCAGCAGCTTACCCCTTCGTCTGCGGCACGAGCAGTACTTC
TRBJ2-3	once	.	TRBV4-1	CASSSPETESTDTQYF	TGCGCCAGCAGCTCCCCGGAGACAGAAAGCACAGATACGCAGTATTTT
TRBJ2-4	.	TRBD1	TRBV3-1	CASSKRTGFSEQYF	TGTGCCAGCAGCAAAAGGACAGGGTTTAGTGAGCAGTACTTC
TRBJ2-6	few	.	TRBV9	CASSPQRAGFGAGANVLTF	TGTGCCAGCAGCCCCCAACGCGCGGGCTTTGGGGCTGGGGCCAACGTCCTGACTTTC
TRBJ2-2	.	.	TRBV25-1	CASSEYRYSNTGELFF	TGTGCCAGCAGTGAATATCGGTATTCGAACACCGGGGAGCTGTTTTTT
TRBJ2-7	.	.	TRBV27	CASSVGNSEYEQYF	TGTGCCAGCAGTGTTGGCAACTCGGAGTACGAGCAGTACTTC
TRBJ1-1	few	.	TRBV6-6	CASSRTFEAFF	TGTGCCAGCAGCCGAACATTTGAAGCTTTCTTT
TRBJ2-1	.	TRBD1	TRBV10-3	CAISETIKTGTEYNEQFF	TGTGCCATCAGTGAAACAATCAAAACCGGGACAGAGTACAATGAGCAGTTCTTC
TRBJ1-4	.	TRBD1	TRBV4-1	CASSLDSTGEKLFF	TGCGCCAGCAGCCTGGACTCGACAGGGGAAAAACTGTTTTTT
TRBJ2-3	.	.	TRBV29-1	CSVGGDAGNTQYF	TGCAGCGTTGGGGGGGACGCGGGGAATACGCAGTATTTT
TRBJ1-2	once	.	TRBV15	CATSRVAGAYGYTF	TGTGCCACCAGCAGAGTCGCAGGGGCGTATGGCTACACCTTC
TRBJ1-2	.	.	TRBV7-9	CASSPLGRELGYGYTF	TGTGCCAGCAGCCCCCTGGGCCGGGAGCTCGGGTATGGCTACACCTTC
TRBJ2-7	.	.	TRBV27	CASGRVADEQYF	TGTGCCAGCGGCAGGGTGGCCGACGAGCAGTACTTC
TRBJ2-1	.	TRBD2	TRBV27	CASSFSSGRVSYNEQFF	TGTGCCAGCAGTTTCTCAAGCGGGAGGGTTTCCTACAATGAGCAGTTCTTC
TRBJ2-3	.	TRBD2	TRBV2	CASSGRTPSTDTQYF	TGTGCCAGCAGCGGGAGGACCCCGAGCACAGATACGCAGTATTTT
TRBJ2-7	.	TRBD2	TRBV5-1	CASSLGLAGGLFSEQYF	TGCGCCAGCAGCCTTGGACTAGCGGGAGGGCTCTTCAGCGAGCAGTACTTC
TRBJ2-3	.	TRBD1	TRBV7-8	CASSLAYPGTGDTDTQYF	TGTGCCAGCAGCTTAGCGTATCCCGGGACAGGAGACACAGATACGCAGTATTTT
TRBJ2-3	.	.	TRBV28	CASSDNWGSTQYF	TGTGCCAGCAGCGATAATTGGGGCAGTACGCAGTATTTT
TRBJ2-7	.	.	TRBV29-1	CSVDSAQEQYF	TGCAGCGTTGACAGCGCTCAGGAGCAGTACTTC
TRBJ1-2	few	.	TRBV4-1	CASSQTGQSRYGYTF	TGCGCCAGCAGCCAAACGGGTCAATCACGGTATGGCTACACCTTC
TRBJ2-3	once	TRBD2	TRBV27	CARPPGLRSDTQYF	TGTGCCAGACCCCCGGGACTAAGGTCAGATACGCAGTATTTT
TRBJ2-1	once	.	TRBV20-1	CSASALAYEQFF	TGCAGTGCTAGCGCACTAGCATATGAGCAGTTCTTC
TRBJ2-3	.	TRBD1	TRBV6-1	CASRPGTGSSSTDTQYF	TGTGCCAGCAGGCCCGGGACAGGGAGCTCTAGCACAGATACGCAGTATTTT
TRBJ1-4	.	.	TRBV6-5	CASKQITNEKLFF	TGTGCCAGCAAGCAGATAACTAATGAAAAACTGTTTTTT
TRBJ2-5	.	TRBD2	TRBV2	CASRVSRGYQETQYF	TGTGCCAGCAGAGTCTCGCGGGGGTACCAAGAGACCCAGTACTTC